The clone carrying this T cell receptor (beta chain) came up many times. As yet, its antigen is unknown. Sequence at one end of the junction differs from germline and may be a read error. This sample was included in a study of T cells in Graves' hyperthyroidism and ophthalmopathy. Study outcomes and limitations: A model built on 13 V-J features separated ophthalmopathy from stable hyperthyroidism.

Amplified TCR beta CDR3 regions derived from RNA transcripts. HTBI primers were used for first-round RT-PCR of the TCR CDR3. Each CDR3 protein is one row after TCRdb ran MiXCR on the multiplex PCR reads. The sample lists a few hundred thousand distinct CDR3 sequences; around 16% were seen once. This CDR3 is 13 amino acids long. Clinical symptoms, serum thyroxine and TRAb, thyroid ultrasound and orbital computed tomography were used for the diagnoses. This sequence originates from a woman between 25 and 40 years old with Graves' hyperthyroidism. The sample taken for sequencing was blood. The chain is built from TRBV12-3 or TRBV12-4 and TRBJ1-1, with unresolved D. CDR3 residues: CASRSSPNAEAFF. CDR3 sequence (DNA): TGTGCCAGCAGGTCCTCACCGAACGCTGAAGCTTTCTTT.